Many counts were recorded for the clone carrying this TCR beta chain. The data derive from a study of molecular identifiers for immune sequencing clone quantification. TCRdb itself ran the PCR reads through MiXCR, one entry per CDR3 protein. The sample has some 650,000 distinct CDR3 sequences; 15% to 20% are singletons. The CDR3 has 15 amino acids. The ends lost 3 bases at V and 1 base at J; junction bases unmatched: 6. Germline assignment: CDR1 DFQATT and CDR2 SNEGSKA (reference sequence). Sequencing was performed on naive CD8+ T cells from blood, with Jurkat cell RNA spiked in. Subset indicated: FACS-sorted CD8+CD4-CCR7+CD45RA+ naive T cells. The TCR sequence derives from a human donor in good health. Some libraries in this study had Jurkat cell RNA spiked in. The chain is built from TRBV20-1 and TRBJ2-5; 9 bases agree with TRBD2. This CDR3 is CSASRLAEIQETQYF. The CDR3 DNA reads as TGCAGTGCTAGTAGACTAGCGGAAATCCAAGAGACCCAGTACTTC.